What follows are 20 T cell receptor beta chains derived from one specimen sequenced in a study of blood T cell repertoires in COVID-19. Some clones are missing from TCRdb's copy, which holds only in-frame ones; the method was immunoSEQ multiplex PCR. The table lists fewer than 150,000 clones, 84% of them singletons. Sequencing input: peripheral blood. Source of these receptors: a human donor in a cohort sampled during active COVID-19.

In this sample, this clone turned up once. The chain combines TRBV30 with TRBJ1-1; no firm D call. V was clipped by 3 bases and J by 6 bases, with 8 bases between them. CDR3 size: 11 residues. Germline values: CDR1 GTSNPN, CDR2 SVGIG (reference sequence). CDR3 sequence reads: CAWSQTPEAFF. The CDR3 nucleotides are TGTGCCTGGAGCCAGACTCCTGAAGCTTTCTTT.

The chain joins TRBV5-8 to TRBJ2-1; 7 bases agree with TRBD2. The CDR3 consists of 16 residues. The germline CDR1 and CDR2 sequences are SGHTS and YDEGEE. J was trimmed by 7 bases and V by 2 bases; bases with no gene match: 12. As DNA, the CDR3 is TGTGCCAGCAGCTTAGAGCTTATCGGACTAGTAAATGAGCAGTTCTTC. Its protein is CASSLELIGLVNEQFF.

The genes are TRBV5-5 and TRBJ2-5; perhaps TRBD2 as D (5 bases). Germline-derived CDR1 and CDR2 are SGHKS and YYEKEE (reference sequence). V lost 4 bases to trimming and J lost 4 bases, with 14 bases between them. This CDR3 is built from 14 residues. In DNA, the CDR3 is TGTGCCAGCAGCCCCCCGGGGTTCGGAGAGACCCAGTACTTC. Its protein product is CASSPPGFGETQYF.

The chain uses TRBV5-4 and TRBJ2-7; the D gene is possibly TRBD2 (5 bases). The CDR3 length is 13 residues. Germline CDR1 is SGHNT and CDR2 is YYREEE (reference sequence). Deletions cut 1 base from V and 6 bases from J, with 11 bases between. In nucleotides, the CDR3 is TGTGCCAGCAGCTTGACGGGCGGGTTCGAGCAGTACTTC. It specifies CASSLTGGFEQYF.

The CDR3 DNA follows: TGTGCCAGCAGCGCTGGTGGAGCGGGGGGGCACGAGACCCAGTACTTC. It translates to CASSAGGAGGHETQYF. The chain recombines TRBV9 with TRBJ2-5; 10 bases fit TRBD2. Germline trimming cut 3 bases from V and 5 bases from J; bases unmatched to any gene: 10. CDR1 is SGDLS and CDR2 is YYNGEE in the germline V gene. The CDR3 totals 16 residues.

This chain links TRBV7-9 with TRBJ1-2; 7 nucleotides match TRBD1. Trimming took 3 bases from V and 4 from J; bases not matched to a gene: 8. Germline CDR1 SEHNR, CDR2 FQNEAQ (reference sequence). CDR3 length: 15 amino acids. The CDR3 DNA reads TGTGCCAGCAGCTTGCCTGCGGGACAGCTCTATGGCTACACCTTC. Its protein is CASSLPAGQLYGYTF. Looking up the rest from reference TRBV7-9 and TRBJ1-2 gives the full variable domain: DTGVSQNPRHKITKRGQNVTFRCDPISEHNRLYWYRQTLGQGPEFLTYFQNEAQLEKSRLLSDRFSAERPKGSFSTLEIQRTEQGDSAMYLCASSLPAGQLYGYTFGSGTRLTVV.

This clone was observed a single time. V gene TRBV5-8 combines with J gene TRBJ2-5, with D tentatively TRBD1 (5 bases). V was trimmed by 4 bases and J by 7 bases, leaving 8 bases between them. Per the germline V gene, CDR1 is SGHTS and CDR2 is YDEGEE. The CDR3 is made up of 11 amino acids. CDR3 loop: CASSLRGTQYF. In DNA, the CDR3 is TGTGCCAGCAGCCTAAGGGGGACCCAGTACTTC.

V gene TRBV5-1 combines with J gene TRBJ2-3, with D perhaps matching TRBD1 (6 bases). CDR1 SGHRS and CDR2 YFSETQ come from the germline V gene. V was trimmed by 0 bases and J by 6 bases, leaving 14 bases between them. CDR3 size: 15 residues. Here the CDR3 reads CASSLVTGSSDTQYF. The CDR3 DNA reads TGCGCCAGCAGCTTGGTCACAGGGTCTTCTGATACGCAGTATTTT.

This chain connects TRBV9 to TRBJ2-1; 8 bases fit TRBD2. Germline loops: CDR1 SGDLS, CDR2 YYNGEE. V was clipped by 4 bases and J by 4 bases; unmatched bases: 7. This CDR3 spans 15 amino acids. The CDR3 nucleotides are TGTGCCAGCAGCTCTCTTAGCGGGGAGTACAATGAGCAGTTCTTC. It yields the protein CASSSLSGEYNEQFF.

The chain carries TRBV27 and TRBJ1-4; 7 bases match TRBD1. The V segment lost 4 bases and the J segment 6 bases; nucleotides outside the gene matches: 8. This CDR3 has 15 amino acids. In germline, CDR1 is MNHEY, CDR2 SMNVEV (reference sequence). The CDR3 DNA reads as TGTGCCAGCAGTTCTGCGACAGGGTGGGATGAAAAACTGTTTTTT. It codes for CASSSATGWDEKLFF.

This chain links TRBV27 with TRBJ1-5; 8 bases align to TRBD1. This CDR3 is 14 amino acids long. V lost 5 bases and J lost 5; bases outside the gene matches: 5. Looked up from germline, CDR1 is MNHEY and CDR2 is SMNVEV (reference sequence). CDR3 in amino acids: CASSPDRDDQPQHF. The CDR3 DNA sequence: TGTGCCAGCAGTCCGGACAGGGACGATCAGCCCCAGCATTTT.

The chain uses TRBV4-1 and TRBJ2-5; 9 bases are shared with TRBD1. Germline lookup yields CDR1 MGHRA and CDR2 YSYEKL. The CDR3 is 15 amino acids. V lost 5 bases to trimming and J lost 4 bases; unmatched junction nucleotides: 8. The CDR3 bases are TGCGCCAGCAGCTGGGGGACAGGGCAAGGAGAGACCCAGTACTTC. This encodes CASSWGTGQGETQYF.

This chain's CDR3 is CASSARQGSTEAFF. As DNA, the CDR3 is TGTGCCAGTAGTGCCCGACAGGGGAGCACTGAAGCTTTCTTT. The chain joins TRBV19 to TRBJ1-1; 8 nucleotides agree with TRBD1. Germline V gene lookup returns CDR1 LNHDA and CDR2 SQIVND (reference sequence). The CDR3 contains 14 residues. Unmatched junction bases numbered 6, after V lost 5 bases and J lost 4 bases. The full variable domain, with the rest looked up from reference TRBV19 and TRBJ1-1, is DGGITQSPKYLFRKEGQNVTLSCEQNLNHDAMYWYRQDPGQGLRLIYYSQIVNDFQKGDIAEGYSVSREKKESFPLTVTSAQKNPTAFYLCASSARQGSTEAFFGQGTRLTVV.

V is TRBV11-3 and J is TRBJ2-5; 8 bases line up with TRBD2. Germline V lookup: CDR1 SGHNT, CDR2 YENEEA. The CDR3 is made up of 13 amino acids. Trimming cost V 5 bases and J 5 bases; bases outside gene matches: 4. The CDR3 DNA is TGTGCCAGCAGCCTCGGGGGGGTGGAGACCCAGTACTTC. Its translation is CASSLGGVETQYF.

The chain is built from TRBV6-6 and TRBJ2-6; D might be TRBD2 (5 bases). The CDR3 length is 16 residues. CDR1 and CDR2 from the germline V gene are MNHNY and SVGAGI (reference sequence). Trimming took 4 bases from V and 0 from J, leaving 10 bases between them. CDR3 protein: CASSLMGSSGANVLTF. The CDR3 DNA is TGTGCCAGCAGTTTAATGGGGAGCTCTGGGGCCAACGTCCTGACTTTC.

The chain employs TRBV3-1 (or the pseudogene TRBV3-2) and TRBJ1-2; TRBD1 aligns across 10 bases. This CDR3 is built from 14 residues. The ends lost 2 bases at V and 8 bases at J; junction bases unmatched: 5. Germline V gene lookup returns CDR1 LGHDT and CDR2 YNNKEL (reference sequence). The CDR3 nucleotides read TGTGCCAGCAGCCAAACGACAGGGGGCATAGGCTACACCTTC. Its translation: CASSQTTGGIGYTF.

The chain carries TRBV5-1 and TRBJ1-2; possible D gene TRBD1, 6 bases. Trimming removed 1 base at V and 4 bases at J, with 14 bases between. The CDR3 has 15 residues. CDR1 SGHRS and CDR2 YFSETQ come from the germline V gene. CDR3 sequence reads: CASSLSQGGVYGYTF. In nucleotides, the CDR3 is TGCGCCAGCAGCTTGAGCCAAGGGGGGGTCTATGGCTACACCTTC.

The chain carries TRBV5-1 and TRBJ2-7, with D perhaps matching TRBD1 (6 bases). V was shortened by 2 bases and J by 9 bases, with 18 bases between the two germline ends. This CDR3 is built from 14 residues. The germline gives CDR1 SGHRS, CDR2 YFSETQ. The CDR3, as DNA: TGCGCCAGCAGCTTAAATTCCGGGACACACGGGCAGTACTTC. Amino acids: CASSLNSGTHGQYF.

V and J are TRBV5-4 and TRBJ2-3; 10 bases align to TRBD2. From germline, CDR1 is SGHNT and CDR2 YYREEE (reference sequence). This CDR3 is 15 amino acids long. V was clipped by 4 bases and J by 5 bases; unmatched bases: 7. The CDR3 loop reads CASSRSGGAIDTQYF. The DNA of the CDR3 is TGTGCCAGCAGCCGGAGCGGGGGGGCCATAGATACGCAGTATTTT.

V gene TRBV30 combines with J gene TRBJ1-6; D is ambiguous. The CDR3 is 13 residues long. Germline loops: CDR1 GTSNPN, CDR2 SVGIG (reference sequence). Trimming removed 4 bases at V and 0 bases at J, with 4 bases between. CDR3 loop: CAWTSSYNSPLHF. CDR3 nucleotides: TGTGCCTGGACCAGCTCCTATAATTCACCCCTCCACTTT.